This T cell receptor beta chain was captured by sequencing in a study of cytomegalovirus exposure and HLA in healthy donors. PCR primers comprised 60 Vbeta and 13 Jbeta primers. The protocol was immunoSEQ multiplex PCR, while the TCRdb copy is restricted to in-frame clones and leaves out a portion. The data hold about 140,000 clones, with over 70% observed a single time. This clone was recorded a few times. Its antigen remains unknown. The germline V gene has CDR1 SGHDN and CDR2 FVKESK. The V and J ends lost 2 bases and 4 bases respectively, with 11 bases between them. This CDR3 has 14 residues. Findings of the study overall: A later analysis, which compared TCR beta chains of equal frequency, found the HLA-associated ones more clonally expanded.

The gene calls are TRBV14 and TRBJ1-1, with D perhaps TRBD1 (5 bases). The sequence derives from a man in his forties or fifties in good health and CMV-seronegative. The specimen was PBMCs. The DNA of the CDR3 is TGTGCCAGCAGCCAAATAGGGGTGGGCACTGAAGCTTTCTTT. Translating gives CASSQIGVGTEAFF.